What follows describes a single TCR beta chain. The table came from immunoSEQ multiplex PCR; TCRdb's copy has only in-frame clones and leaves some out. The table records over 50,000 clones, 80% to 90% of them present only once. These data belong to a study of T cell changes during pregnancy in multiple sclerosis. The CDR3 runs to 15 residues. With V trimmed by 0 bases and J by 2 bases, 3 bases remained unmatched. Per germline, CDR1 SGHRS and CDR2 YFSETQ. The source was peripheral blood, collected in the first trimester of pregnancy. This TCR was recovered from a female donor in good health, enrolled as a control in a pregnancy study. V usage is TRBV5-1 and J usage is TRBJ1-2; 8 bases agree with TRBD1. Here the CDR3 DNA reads TGCGCCAGCAGCTTGGAAGGGGACAGGAACTATGGCTACACCTTC. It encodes CASSLEGDRNYGYTF.